The present T cell receptor (beta chain) was sequenced within a study of CXCR4 blockade with PD-1 therapy in pancreatic cancer. The CDR3 is 15 residues long. Trimming removed 3 bases at V and 3 bases at J, with 15 bases between. Per germline, CDR1 KGHSH and CDR2 LQKENI. Sequenced by immunoSEQ multiplex PCR; TCRdb stores in-frame clones only, minus some. This table holds about 5,900 clones, 35% found once. For this clone: No antigen is known for it.

Study results and limitations: Sequencing covered TCRbeta chains only, not alpha chains. Frequent tumor clones were encoded by many distinct rearrangements, suggesting shared antigens. Intratumoral clonality (mean roughly 0.14) exceeded healthy blood (roughly 0.05) but did not track survival.

The origin of this receptor is a human donor with pancreatic ductal adenocarcinoma. The chain joins TRBV18 to TRBJ2-7; D unclear. Material for sequencing was tumor tissue. The DNA of the CDR3 is TGTGCCAGCTCACCGGAAGGTCGCGGACGCTACGAGCAGTACTTC. Its protein is CASSPEGRGRYEQYF.